The clone carrying this T cell receptor (beta chain) was recorded only once. Authors' analysis steps: For nucleated cells, counts were estimated from reference gene primer amplification. Sequencing used immunoSEQ multiplex PCR; TCRdb keeps in-frame clones, though not all of them. The D gene and trimming were derived from the DNA, and the V and J assignments and clone size from that table. The table has approximately 200,000 clones, around 82% seen once. Germline CDR1 reads SGHRS; CDR2 reads YFSETQ. The CDR3 is 14 amino acids. The V end was cut by 4 bases, the J end by 7 bases, with 12 bases between. The sample is drawn from a study of blood T cell repertoires in COVID-19. In the study overall: Researchers got acute and convalescent COVID-19 samples from the United States, Italy and Spain. PBMCs, B-cell-depleted T cells, or T cells provided the cDNA or gDNA that made up the material.

The TCR originated in a woman younger than 45 who had recovered from COVID-19. The genes are TRBV5-1 and TRBJ1-6, with D maybe TRBD1 (5 bases). The sequencing sample was made of peripheral blood. In DNA form, the CDR3 reads TGCGCCAGCAGCGGCCGACAGATGAATTCACCCCTCCACTTT. This encodes CASSGRQMNSPLHF.